The rows below give T cell receptor beta chains drawn from one sample of a study of cytomegalovirus exposure and HLA in healthy donors. Data came from immunoSEQ multiplex PCR; TCRdb stores just in-frame clones and leaves some out. Here the sample spans some 180,000 clones, approximately 80% being singletons. Material for sequencing was PBMCs. The receptors originated from a woman in her thirties in good health and CMV-seropositive. Both conserved end residues are part of each CDR3. The D gene is left open where the match is weak. Rows give clone size only sometimes, using once, few, many, or a class for an expanded clone.

j_call d_call clone_size v_call cdr3_aa cdr3_nt
TRBJ2-3 TRBD2 - TRBV7-6 CASSLAVASGHSTDTQYF TGTGCCAGCAGCTTAGCGGTGGCTAGCGGACATAGCACAGATACGCAGTATTTT
TRBJ2-2 TRBD1 few TRBV28 CASRGQGHTGELFF TGTGCCAGCCGAGGACAGGGTCACACCGGGGAGCTGTTTTTT
TRBJ1-6 - - TRBV6-1 CASTKQVGGSPLHF TGTGCCAGCACCAAGCAGGTCGGGGGTTCACCCCTCCACTTT
TRBJ1-1 TRBD1 - TRBV7-9 CASSFRTGGRDTEAFF TGTGCCAGCAGCTTCCGGACAGGGGGCCGAGACACTGAAGCTTTCTTT
TRBJ2-7 - - TRBV9 CASSVIADDSYEQYF TGTGCCAGCAGCGTAATAGCGGATGATTCCTACGAGCAGTACTTC
TRBJ2-2 - few TRBV7-9 CASSLVLGTGELFF TGTGCCAGCAGCTTAGTGCTCGGGACCGGGGAGCTGTTTTTT
TRBJ2-3 TRBD1 few TRBV6-4 CASSGGQGGDTQYF TGTGCCAGCAGTGGGGGACAGGGTGGAGATACGCAGTATTTT
TRBJ2-2 TRBD1 - TRBV27 CASSTYPGTGRTGELFF TGTGCCAGCAGTACCTACCCCGGGACAGGGCGCACCGGGGAGCTGTTTTTT
TRBJ2-3 TRBD2 - TRBV9 CASSVIAGGPGDTQYF TGTGCCAGCAGCGTGATAGCGGGGGGGCCAGGGGATACGCAGTATTTT
TRBJ2-3 - - TRBV4-1 CASSPGGATDTQYF TGCGCCAGCAGCCCAGGTGGGGCCACAGATACGCAGTATTTT
TRBJ2-1 - - TRBV7-3 CASSLTAGEWNEQFF TGTGCCAGCAGCTTAACGGCAGGGGAATGGAATGAGCAGTTCTTC
TRBJ2-7 TRBD2 - TRBV9 CASSVGLVSPEQYF TGTGCCAGCAGCGTGGGACTAGTGAGCCCCGAGCAGTACTTC
TRBJ1-6 - - TRBV19 CASSQTGSSLHF TGTGCCAGTAGTCAGACAGGATCCTCGCTCCACTTT
TRBJ2-7 TRBD2 - TRBV6-5 CASSYGGRASYEQYF TGTGCCAGCAGTTACGGCGGGAGGGCGTCCTACGAGCAGTACTTC
TRBJ1-1 - few TRBV19 CASSLKARGISNTEAFF TGTGCCAGTAGTCTAAAGGCCCGCGGAATCTCGAACACTGAAGCTTTCTTT
TRBJ2-2 - - TRBV11-2 CASSFLRVAGELFF TGTGCCAGCAGCTTTTTGAGGGTGGCCGGGGAGCTGTTTTTT
TRBJ2-5 TRBD1 - TRBV5-8 CASNWDRENSETQYF TGTGCCAGCAATTGGGACAGGGAAAACTCCGAGACCCAGTACTTC
TRBJ1-3 - - TRBV28 CAIRGGNTIYF TGTGCCATTAGGGGTGGAAACACCATATATTTT
TRBJ2-5 TRBD1 - TRBV29-1 CSVEGQGVGTQYF TGCAGCGTTGAAGGTCAGGGGGTGGGGACCCAGTACTTC
TRBJ2-6 - - TRBV5-1 CASSSTPSYSISLVGANVLTF TGCGCCAGCAGCTCGACTCCCTCATACTCGATCTCATTGGTTGGGGCCAACGTCCTGACTTTC
TRBJ2-6 - - TRBV12-5 CASGLVSSGGANVLTF TGTGCTAGTGGTTTGGTTAGTAGTGGTGGGGCCAACGTCCTGACTTTC
TRBJ1-4 TRBD1 few TRBV7-8 CASSNPTGPTNEKLFF TGTGCCAGCAGCAACCCGACAGGGCCAACTAATGAAAAACTGTTTTTT
TRBJ1-5 - - TRBV23-1 CASSQTGFYRNQPQHF TGCGCCAGCAGTCAAACAGGGTTCTATCGCAATCAGCCCCAGCATTTT
TRBJ1-2 TRBD1 - TRBV7-9 CASSFRPGQGNYGYTF TGTGCCAGCAGCTTTCGTCCGGGACAGGGCAACTATGGCTACACCTTC
TRBJ1-5 - - TRBV28 CASRQGGQPQHF TGTGCCAGCAGACAGGGTGGCCAGCCCCAGCATTTT
TRBJ2-7 TRBD1 few TRBV27 CASSLSGTGVAEQYF TGTGCCAGCAGTTTATCCGGGACAGGGGTGGCCGAGCAGTACTTC
TRBJ2-7 TRBD2 - TRBV7-2 CASSESGTSGRTFPYEQYF TGTGCCAGCAGCGAGTCCGGGACTAGCGGCCGCACATTCCCCTACGAGCAGTACTTC